This T cell receptor beta chain was identified in a study of identical twins' blood T cells. CDR1 SEHNR and CDR2 FQNEAQ come from the germline V gene (reference sequence). J was trimmed by 8 bases and V by 5 bases; bases with no gene match: 8. The CDR3 is 14 residues long. Findings and caveats of the study: Twins reportedly had markedly more similar V usage than unrelated donors, even among out-of-frame TCRbeta clonotypes.

Likely shared infections and vaccines: all three twin pairs were reared together. In regard to this clonotype: Its antigen is unknown.

TCRdb reprocessed the 5' RACE reads with MiXCR, giving one entry per CDR3 protein. Of 300,000 to 400,000 distinct CDR3 sequences detected, over 25% appear once; the ten largest clones hold around 5.6%. Sequencing was performed on PBMCs. J is TRBJ2-1 and V is TRBV7-9; TRBD1 agrees at 8 bases. The receptor comes from a woman aged 18 to 49 in good health. The CDR3 DNA follows: TGTGCCAGCAGCCAGATGGGACAGGCTGATGAGCAGTTCTTC. Its translation: CASSQMGQADEQFF.